These 10 T cell receptor beta chains were all obtained from the same sample, sequenced in a study of T cells in Graves' hyperthyroidism and ophthalmopathy. Amplification of TCR beta CDR3 regions used RNA as the template. HTBI primers drove first-round RT-PCR of the TCR CDR3. TCRdb reprocessed the multiplex PCR reads via MiXCR and lists one record per CDR3 protein. Among about 640,000 distinct CDR3 sequences listed, about 20% were seen once. Specimen: blood. These receptors were taken from a man between 25 and 39 years old with Graves' ophthalmopathy.

This clonotype was picked up a small number of times. This chain joins TRBV10-2 and TRBJ2-7; 8 nucleotides align to TRBD2. Germline V gene data show CDR1 as WSHSY and CDR2 as SAAADI. The junction had 11 bases not matched to a gene; V was cut back by 6 bases and J by 4 bases. The CDR3 loop spans 15 amino acids. CDR3 sequence (DNA): TGCGCCAGCAGCATAAGGCGGGAGGCCGGGTACGAGCAGTACTTC. It encodes CASSIRREAGYEQYF.

This clonotype was recorded at least ten times. The gene calls are TRBV30 and TRBJ1-1, with D unclear. The CDR3 has 11 residues. The V and J ends lost 4 bases and 5 bases respectively, with 8 bases between them. From germline, CDR1 is GTSNPN and CDR2 SVGIG (reference sequence). The CDR3 here is CAWTGLTEAFF. CDR3 DNA: TGTGCCTGGACAGGATTGACTGAAGCTTTCTTT.

This clonotype was seen only a few times. The CDR3 bases are TGTGCCAGCAGCCTCCGGACAGGCCTACAAGAGACCCAGTACTTC. Its translation: CASSLRTGLQETQYF. The genes are TRBV7-9 and TRBJ2-5, with TRBD1 matching over 7 bases. Per germline, CDR1 SEHNR and CDR2 FQNEAQ (reference sequence). The CDR3 loop spans 15 amino acids. The trim removed 5 bases at V and 2 bases at J, leaving 8 bases unmatched.

This chain joins TRBV7-9 and TRBJ1-1, with 9 positions matching TRBD1. After removal of 4 bases from V and 6 bases from J, the junction contained 6 bases not matched to a gene. This CDR3 is built from 14 residues. CDR1 SEHNR and CDR2 FQNEAQ come from the germline V gene (reference sequence). The CDR3 DNA sequence: TGTGCCAGCAGCTCCGGACAGGGGACGGCTGAAGCTTTCTTT. This codes for CASSSGQGTAEAFF.

The J gene is TRBJ2-6, the V gene TRBV28, with a tentative D call TRBD2 (7 bases). This CDR3 is built from 19 residues. Germline-derived CDR1 and CDR2 are MDHEN and SYDVKM. Between the trimmed V and J ends, which lost 6 bases and 0 bases, there was a span of 21 bases. DNA for the CDR3: TGTGCCAGCAGCTTTTTGCGGGGGCCGTCACGCTCTGGGGCCAACGTCCTGACTTTC. Its translation is CASSFLRGPSRSGANVLTF.

V and J are TRBV27 and TRBJ2-1; TRBD2 matches at 9 bases. Germline loops: CDR1 MNHEY, CDR2 SMNVEV (reference sequence). V trimming: 9 bases; J trimming: 7 bases; junction bases outside the gene matches: 7. The CDR3 contains 13 residues. CDR3 bases: TGTGCCAGTAAGCTAGCGGGATTGAATGAGCAGTTCTTC. This codes for CASKLAGLNEQFF.

This clonotype has at least ten counts. The gene calls are TRBV5-1 and TRBJ2-1, with 8 bases matching TRBD2. The CDR3 sequence is 13 residues long. With V trimmed by 0 bases and J by 10 bases, 3 bases remained unmatched. Germline CDR1 reads SGHRS; CDR2 reads YFSETQ. CDR3 in DNA: TGCGCCAGCAGCTTGGTGAGCGGGAGCGAGCAGTTCTTC. This gives the protein CASSLVSGSEQFF.

This clonotype was seen ten or more times. The chain links TRBV28 to TRBJ1-1, with 8 bases matching TRBD1. Trimming took 6 bases from V and 3 from J; bases not matched to a gene: 15. The CDR3 loop spans 17 amino acids. CDR1 MDHEN and CDR2 SYDVKM come from the germline V gene. CDR3 sequence (DNA): TGTGCCAGCAGGCACCCTACGGACAGGGTGGCGGACACTGAAGCTTTCTTT. Translating gives CASRHPTDRVADTEAFF.

This clonotype was counted only a few times. The chain carries TRBV29-1 and TRBJ2-5, with TRBD1 matching over 9 bases. The CDR3 is 13 amino acids. Germline-derived CDR1 and CDR2 are SQVTM and ANQGSEA. V lost 6 bases, J lost 5 bases, and 7 bases stayed unmatched. Here the CDR3 reads CSVFTGGRETQYF. DNA for the CDR3: TGCAGCGTGTTTACAGGGGGCCGGGAGACCCAGTACTTC.

At least ten counts were recorded for this clonotype. The chain links TRBV29-1 to TRBJ2-1; 9 positions agree with TRBD2. The V and J ends lost 2 bases and 3 bases, in that order; junction bases with no gene match: 5. The CDR3 is 15 residues long. Germline V gene sequence: CDR1 SQVTM, CDR2 ANQGSEA. The CDR3 DNA follows: TGCAGCGTTGAATGGCTAGCGGGACTCTACAATGAGCAGTTCTTC. Its translation is CSVEWLAGLYNEQFF.